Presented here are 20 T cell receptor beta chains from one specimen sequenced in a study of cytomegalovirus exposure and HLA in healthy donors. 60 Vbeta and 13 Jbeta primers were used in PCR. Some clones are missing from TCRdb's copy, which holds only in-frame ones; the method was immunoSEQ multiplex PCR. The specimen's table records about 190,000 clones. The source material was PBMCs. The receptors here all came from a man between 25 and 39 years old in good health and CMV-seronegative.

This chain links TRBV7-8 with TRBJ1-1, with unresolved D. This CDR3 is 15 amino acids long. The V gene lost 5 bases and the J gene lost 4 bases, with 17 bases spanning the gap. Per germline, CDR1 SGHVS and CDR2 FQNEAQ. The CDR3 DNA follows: TGTGCCAGCAGCCGAGAGCGGGGTCGGAGCACTGAAGCTTTCTTT. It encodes CASSRERGRSTEAFF.

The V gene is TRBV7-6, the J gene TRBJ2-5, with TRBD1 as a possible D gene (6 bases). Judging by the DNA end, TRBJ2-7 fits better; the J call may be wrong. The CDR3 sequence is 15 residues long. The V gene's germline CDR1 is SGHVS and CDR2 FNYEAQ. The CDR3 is CASSPRMQGIAEQYF. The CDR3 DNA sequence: TGTGCCAGCAGCCCTCGAATGCAGGGGATAGCCGAGCAGTACTTC.

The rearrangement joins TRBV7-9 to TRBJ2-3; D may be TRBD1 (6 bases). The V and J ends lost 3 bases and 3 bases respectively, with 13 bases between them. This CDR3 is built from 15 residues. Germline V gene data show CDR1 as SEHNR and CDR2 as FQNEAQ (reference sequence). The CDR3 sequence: CASSFSQGLTDTQYF. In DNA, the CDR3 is TGTGCCAGCAGCTTTAGTCAGGGGTTAACAGATACGCAGTATTTT.

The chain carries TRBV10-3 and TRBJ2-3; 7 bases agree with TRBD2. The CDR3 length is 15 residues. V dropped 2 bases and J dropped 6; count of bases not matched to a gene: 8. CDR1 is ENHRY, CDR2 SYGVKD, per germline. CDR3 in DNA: TGTGCCATCAGTGAGCAGGGAGGGGATGGCGATACGCAGTATTTT. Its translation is CAISEQGGDGDTQYF.

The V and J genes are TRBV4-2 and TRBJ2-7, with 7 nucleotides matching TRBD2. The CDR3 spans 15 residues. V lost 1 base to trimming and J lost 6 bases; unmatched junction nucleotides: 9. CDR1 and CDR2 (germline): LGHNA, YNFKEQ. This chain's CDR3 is CASSQGVGGFGEQYF. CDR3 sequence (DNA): TGTGCCAGCAGCCAAGGGGTGGGGGGGTTCGGCGAGCAGTACTTC.

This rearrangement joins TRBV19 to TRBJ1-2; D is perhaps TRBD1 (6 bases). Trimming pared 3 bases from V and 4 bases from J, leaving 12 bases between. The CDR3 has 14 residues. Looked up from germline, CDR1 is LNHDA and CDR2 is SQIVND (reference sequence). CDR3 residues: CASSISQGTYGYTF. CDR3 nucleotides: TGTGCCAGTAGTATCTCCCAGGGGACCTATGGCTACACCTTC.

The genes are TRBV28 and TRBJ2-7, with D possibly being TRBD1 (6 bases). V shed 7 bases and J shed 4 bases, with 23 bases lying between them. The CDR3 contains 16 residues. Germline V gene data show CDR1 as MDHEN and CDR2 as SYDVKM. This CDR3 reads CASTLLGPGQEYEQYF. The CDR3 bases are TGTGCCAGCACCCTGTTAGGGCCGGGACAAGAGTACGAGCAGTACTTC.

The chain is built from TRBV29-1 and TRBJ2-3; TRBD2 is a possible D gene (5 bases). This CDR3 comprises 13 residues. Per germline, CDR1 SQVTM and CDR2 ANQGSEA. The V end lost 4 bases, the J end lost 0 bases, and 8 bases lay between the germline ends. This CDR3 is CSVGRISTDTQYF. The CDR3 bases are TGCAGCGTTGGGAGGATTAGCACAGATACGCAGTATTTT.

The DNA for the CDR3 is TGTGCCAGCAGTAGGGACAGGGCGTCCTATGGCTACACCTTC. This codes for CASSRDRASYGYTF. J is TRBJ1-2 and V is TRBV27; 9 nucleotides match TRBD1. V gave up 5 bases and J gave up 4 bases; unmatched junction bases: 5. Germline CDR1 is MNHEY and CDR2 is SMNVEV (reference sequence). CDR3 length: 14 residues.

CDR3 in amino acids: CASSVDTGNTEAFF. In nucleotides, the CDR3 is TGTGCCAGCAGCGTCGACACCGGGAACACTGAAGCTTTCTTT. The gene calls are TRBV9 and TRBJ1-1, with D unresolved. Germline V lookup: CDR1 SGDLS, CDR2 YYNGEE. The CDR3 extends over 14 amino acids. With 2 bases removed from V and 1 base from J, the gap between germline ends came to 9 bases.

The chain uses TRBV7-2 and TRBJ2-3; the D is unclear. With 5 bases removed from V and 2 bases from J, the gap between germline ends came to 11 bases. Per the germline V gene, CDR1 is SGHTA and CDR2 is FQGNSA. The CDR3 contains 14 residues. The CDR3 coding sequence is TGTGCCAGCAGCCCGGTACGTCTCACAGATACGCAGTATTTT. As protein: CASSPVRLTDTQYF. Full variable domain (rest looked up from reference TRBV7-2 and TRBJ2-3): GAGVSQSPSNKVTEKGKDVELRCDPISGHTALYWYRQSLGQGLEFLIYFQGNSAPDKSGLPSDRFSAERTGGSVSTLTIQRTQQEDSAVYLCASSPVRLTDTQYFGPGTRLTVL.

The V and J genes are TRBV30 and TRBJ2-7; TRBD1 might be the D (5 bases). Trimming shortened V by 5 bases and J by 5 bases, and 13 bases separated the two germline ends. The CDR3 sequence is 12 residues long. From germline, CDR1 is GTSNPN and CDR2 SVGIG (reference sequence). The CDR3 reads CAWQQGSHEQYF. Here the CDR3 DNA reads TGTGCCTGGCAGCAGGGTAGCCACGAGCAGTACTTC.

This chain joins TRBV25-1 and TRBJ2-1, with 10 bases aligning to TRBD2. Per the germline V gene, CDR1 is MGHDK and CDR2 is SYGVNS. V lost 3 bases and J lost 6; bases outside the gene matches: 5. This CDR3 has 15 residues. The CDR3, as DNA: TGTGCCAGCAGTGAGACCGTAGCGGGAGGCAATGAGCAGTTCTTC. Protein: CASSETVAGGNEQFF. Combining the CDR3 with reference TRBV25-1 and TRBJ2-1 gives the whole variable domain EADIYQTPRYLVIGTGKKITLECSQTMGHDKMYWYQQDPGMELHLIHYSYGVNSTEKGDLSSESTVSRIRTEHFPLTLESARPSHTSQYLCASSETVAGGNEQFFGPGTRLTVL.

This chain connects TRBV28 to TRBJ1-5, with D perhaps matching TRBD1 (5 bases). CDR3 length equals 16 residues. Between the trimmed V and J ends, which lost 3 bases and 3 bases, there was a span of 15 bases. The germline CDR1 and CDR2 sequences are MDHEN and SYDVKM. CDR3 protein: CASSLAGPGSNQPQHF. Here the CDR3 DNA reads TGTGCCAGCAGTTTGGCGGGGCCGGGCTCCAATCAGCCCCAGCATTTT.

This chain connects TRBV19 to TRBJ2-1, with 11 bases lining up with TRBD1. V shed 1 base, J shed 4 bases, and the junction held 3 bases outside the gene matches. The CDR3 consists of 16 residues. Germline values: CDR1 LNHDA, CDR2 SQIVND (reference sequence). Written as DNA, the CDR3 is TGTGCCAGTAGTATAGTGAGGGACAGGGGGTACAATGAGCAGTTCTTC. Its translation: CASSIVRDRGYNEQFF.

The CDR3, as DNA: TGTGCCAGCTCAATAGACTCTGGAGGGAATACCGGGGAGCTGTTTTTT. Its protein is CASSIDSGGNTGELFF. The chain joins TRBV18 to TRBJ2-2; perhaps TRBD2 as D (6 bases). CDR3 length: 16 residues. V lost 5 bases, J lost 5 bases, and 18 bases lay in between. Germline loops: CDR1 KGHSH, CDR2 LQKENI.

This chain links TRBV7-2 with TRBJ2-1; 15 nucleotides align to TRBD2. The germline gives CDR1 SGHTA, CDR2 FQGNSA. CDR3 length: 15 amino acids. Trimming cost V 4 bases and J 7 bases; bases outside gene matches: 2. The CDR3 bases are TGTGCCAGCAGCTCGGGACTAGCGGGGGGAAATGAGCAGTTCTTC. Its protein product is CASSSGLAGGNEQFF.

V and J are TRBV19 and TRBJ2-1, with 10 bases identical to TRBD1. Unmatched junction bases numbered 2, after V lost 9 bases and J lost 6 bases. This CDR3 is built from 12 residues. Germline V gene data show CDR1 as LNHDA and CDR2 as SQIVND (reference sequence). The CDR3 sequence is CASRQGANEQFF. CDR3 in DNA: TGTGCCAGCAGACAGGGGGCCAATGAGCAGTTCTTC.

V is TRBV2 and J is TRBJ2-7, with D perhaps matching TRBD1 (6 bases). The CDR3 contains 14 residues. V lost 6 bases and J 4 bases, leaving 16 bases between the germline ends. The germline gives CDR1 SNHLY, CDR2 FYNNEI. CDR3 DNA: TGTGCCAGCAGAGATCCGGGACATCTATACGAGCAGTACTTC. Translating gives CASRDPGHLYEQYF.

Written as DNA, the CDR3 is TGCGCCAGCAGCTTGGGCGCGGGGGCTTCCACAGATACGCAGTATTTT. Its translation: CASSLGAGASTDTQYF. V is TRBV5-1 and J is TRBJ2-3, with D maybe TRBD2 (7 bases). CDR3 size: 16 residues. Trimming removed 0 bases from V and 2 bases from J, with 13 bases in between. The germline gives CDR1 SGHRS, CDR2 YFSETQ.